This T cell receptor beta chain was captured by sequencing in a study of breast tumors, draining lymph nodes, adjacent tissues. Study results and limitations: Data only fit, rather than demonstrated, lymph node origin of most tumor T cells.

The lymph nodes were axillary draining lymph nodes from breast cancer patients. Each CDR3 protein is one row after TCRdb ran MiXCR on the multiplex PCR reads. The top ten clones hold around 4.1% of a sample with 150,000 to 200,000 distinct CDR3 sequences, roughly a third of them seen once. This clonotype was seen ten or more times. Its antigen is still unknown. The CDR3 extends over 14 amino acids. The trim removed 10 bases at V and 3 bases at J, leaving 10 bases unmatched. Germline CDR1 KGHDR, CDR2 SFDVKD. The V call is TRBV24-1, the J call TRBJ2-7; 8 nucleotides match TRBD1. This clonotype originated in a female donor with breast cancer. Some clones in this sample may be carry-over from other donors' samples. The specimen sequenced was axillary lymph node tissue. The CDR3 protein is CATKGQGIFYEQYF. CDR3 in DNA: TGTGCCACGAAAGGACAGGGAATATTCTACGAGCAGTACTTC.